In this sample, the clone carrying this T cell receptor (beta chain) turned up once. The data were obtained in a study of blood T cell repertoires in COVID-19. For the study at large: Samples came from the United States, Italy and Spain, spanning acute and convalescent COVID-19. From T cells, B-cell-depleted T cells, or PBMCs came the material, which was cDNA or gDNA.

Sequenced by immunoSEQ multiplex PCR; TCRdb stores in-frame clones only, minus some. The table lists over 150,000 clones, 78% of them singletons, with around 1.7% in the top ten. V lost 5 bases and J 2 bases, leaving 12 bases between the germline ends. The CDR3 contains 14 residues. The germline V gene has CDR1 LNHDA and CDR2 SQIVND (reference sequence). Sequencing input: peripheral blood. V gene TRBV19 combines with J gene TRBJ2-5, with D possibly being TRBD1 (6 bases). This clonotype was obtained from an elderly man with acute or convalescent COVID-19. This chain's CDR3 is CASSVQGRQETQYF. The DNA for the CDR3 is TGTGCCAGTAGTGTCCAGGGGCGTCAAGAGACCCAGTACTTC.